These 23 T cell receptor beta chains originate from one sample sequenced in a study of Ad26.COV2.S vaccination and SARS-CoV-2 variants. The treatment denotes: roughly 18 received Ad26.COV2.S at low or high dose, single or two shots; about five received placebo; per-sample allocation not given. Samples came from day 63 after the first vaccine or placebo injection. Sequenced by immunoSEQ multiplex PCR; TCRdb stores in-frame clones only, minus some. The sample yields over 400,000 clones, 92% seen once. The sequences come from peripheral blood, collected in a trial of Ad26.COV2.S vaccine versus placebo. The receptor set was obtained from a person between 18 and 65 years old who received the Ad26.COV2.S COVID-19 vaccine or a placebo.

The chain couples TRBV10-3 to TRBJ1-2; unclear D gene. This CDR3 contains 13 residues. CDR1 is ENHRY and CDR2 is SYGVKD in the germline V gene. V was pared by 3 bases and J by 7 bases, with 12 bases between. CDR3 in amino acids: CAISDVSGLGYTF. The CDR3, as DNA: TGTGCCATCAGTGATGTGAGCGGTCTTGGCTACACCTTC.

This chain connects TRBV6-2 or TRBV6-3 to TRBJ1-5; TRBD1 aligns across 7 bases. Trimming removed 6 bases from V and 0 bases from J; junction bases left unmatched: 20. Germline assignment: CDR1 MNHEY and CDR2 SVGEGT. The CDR3 has 20 residues. The chain's CDR3 is CASSKRVGTDDFFSNQPQHF. The CDR3 DNA follows: TGTGCCAGCAGCAAAAGGGTCGGGACAGACGATTTTTTTAGCAATCAGCCCCAGCATTTT.

With respect to this clone: Different DNA sequences within this sample yield the same CDR3. The chain has TRBV5-1 and TRBJ1-2, with a tentative D call TRBD1 (5 bases). Between the trimmed V and J ends, which lost 1 base and 2 bases, there was a span of 9 bases. This CDR3 spans 14 amino acids. The germline CDR1 and CDR2 sequences are SGHRS and YFSETQ. The CDR3 loop is CASSLTGPNYGYTF. DNA of the CDR3: TGCGCCAGCAGCTTGACAGGACCGAACTATGGCTACACCTTC. The complete variable domain, with remaining parts taken from reference TRBV5-1 and TRBJ1-2, reads KAGVTQTPRYLIKTRGQQVTLSCSPISGHRSVSWYQQTPGQGLQFLFEYFSETQRNKGNFPGRFSGRQFSNSRSEMNVSTLELGDSALYLCASSLTGPNYGYTFGSGTRLTVV.

This clone was observed a single time. V is TRBV7-2 and J is TRBJ2-7; 8 bases are shared with TRBD2. Per the germline V gene, CDR1 is SGHTA and CDR2 is FQGNSA. Trimming removed 5 bases from V and 4 bases from J; junction bases left unmatched: 10. The CDR3 spans 15 residues. CDR3 residues: CASSRMAGGTYEQYF. CDR3 nucleotides: TGTGCCAGCAGCCGGATGGCGGGGGGAACTTACGAGCAGTACTTC. Filled out from reference TRBV7-2 and TRBJ2-7, the complete variable domain reads GAGVSQSPSNKVTEKGKDVELRCDPISGHTALYWYRQSLGQGLEFLIYFQGNSAPDKSGLPSDRFSAERTGGSVSTLTIQRTQQEDSAVYLCASSRMAGGTYEQYFGPGTRLTVT.

The V gene is TRBV3-1 (or the pseudogene TRBV3-2), the J gene TRBJ2-2, with 7 bases fitting TRBD1. CDR1 and CDR2 (germline): LGHDT, YNNKEL (reference sequence). Germline trimming cut 4 bases from V and 1 base from J; bases unmatched to any gene: 6. The CDR3 spans 16 residues. CDR3 sequence (DNA): TGTGCCAGCAGCCTGAGGACAGGACAGAACACCGGGGAGCTGTTTTTT. It codes for CASSLRTGQNTGELFF.

About this clone itself: Other DNA sequences in this sample translate to the same CDR3. The chain links TRBV19 to TRBJ1-2, with TRBD1 identical over 8 bases. This CDR3 has 14 amino acids. J was trimmed by 2 bases and V by 3 bases; bases with no gene match: 2. Germline CDR1 is LNHDA and CDR2 is SQIVND (reference sequence). CDR3 DNA sequence: TGTGCCAGTAGTATCCAGGGGGCAAACTATGGCTACACCTTC. The encoded protein is CASSIQGANYGYTF.

The rearrangement joins TRBV27 to TRBJ1-1; D is uncertain. This CDR3 has 15 residues. V dropped 4 bases and J dropped 4 bases, with 16 bases sitting between them. From germline, CDR1 is MNHEY and CDR2 SMNVEV (reference sequence). The CDR3 reads CASSSPTLSVTEAFF. Here the CDR3 DNA reads TGTGCCAGCAGTTCCCCGACCCTGAGCGTCACTGAAGCTTTCTTT.

The V and J genes are TRBV18 and TRBJ1-1; 7 bases line up with TRBD1. The CDR3 runs to 14 residues. Trimming removed 1 base from V and 5 bases from J; junction bases left unmatched: 4. Germline-derived CDR1 and CDR2 are KGHSH and LQKENI. CDR3 region: CASSPHAGGTEAFF. CDR3 sequence (DNA): TGTGCCAGCTCACCACACGCAGGGGGGACTGAAGCTTTCTTT.

This chain connects TRBV19 to TRBJ2-2, with 8 nucleotides matching TRBD1. CDR3 size: 14 residues. Looked up from germline, CDR1 is LNHDA and CDR2 is SQIVND (reference sequence). V shed 5 bases and J 6 bases; nucleotides not matched to a gene: 5. Here the CDR3 reads CASSGDRFAGELFF. DNA for the CDR3: TGTGCCAGTAGTGGGGACAGGTTTGCCGGGGAGCTGTTTTTT.

CDR3 in amino acids: CASSLGRGATYEQYF. For the CDR3, the DNA is TGCGCCAGCAGCCTCGGTAGGGGGGCCACCTACGAGCAGTACTTC. This chain joins TRBV4-3 and TRBJ2-7, with D perhaps given as TRBD1 or TRBD2 (6 bases each). This CDR3 comprises 15 residues. Germline values: CDR1 LGHNA, CDR2 YSLEER. The V and J ends lost 4 bases and 2 bases respectively, with 15 bases between them.

The chain uses TRBV10-3 and TRBJ2-1; 9 bases line up with TRBD2. The germline V gene encodes CDR1 ENHRY and CDR2 SYGVKD. Trimming cost V 6 bases and J 9 bases; bases outside gene matches: 3. The CDR3 sequence is 12 residues long. CDR3 nucleotides: TGTGCCATCAGGGGCGGGAGGGGTGAGCAGTTCTTC. It is translated as CAIRGGRGEQFF.

The chain joins TRBV28 to TRBJ1-5, with D possibly being TRBD1 (6 bases). Per germline, CDR1 MDHEN and CDR2 SYDVKM. Deletions cut 4 bases from V and 2 bases from J, with 6 bases between. The CDR3 has 13 amino acids. The CDR3 nucleotides are TGTGCCAGCAGTTGGACAGGCAATCAGCCCCAGCATTTT. Protein: CASSWTGNQPQHF.

The CDR3 loop is CASSLSWTGAYEQYF. As DNA, the CDR3 is TGTGCCAGCAGCCTATCCTGGACAGGGGCCTACGAGCAGTACTTC. The chain combines TRBV3-1 (or the pseudogene TRBV3-2) with TRBJ2-7; 9 bases are a match to TRBD1. With 4 bases clipped from V and 2 bases from J, the junction kept 6 bases outside the gene matches. This CDR3 spans 15 amino acids. Germline CDR1 and CDR2: LGHDT and YNNKEL (reference sequence).

The chain links TRBV18 to TRBJ2-7; 9 bases are shared with TRBD1. There are 17 residues in the CDR3. The V gene end was trimmed by 2 bases and the J gene end by 4 bases; junction bases not matched to a gene: 12. Germline V lookup: CDR1 KGHSH, CDR2 LQKENI. CDR3 residues: CASSPDGGQGSGYEQYF. CDR3 nucleotides: TGTGCCAGCTCACCAGATGGGGGACAGGGTTCGGGATACGAGCAGTACTTC.

The V gene is TRBV7-8, the J gene TRBJ1-2, with 8 bases aligning to TRBD1. The CDR3 runs 16 residues. CDR1 SGHVS and CDR2 FQNEAQ come from the germline V gene. V shed 1 base and J 6 bases; nucleotides not matched to a gene: 10. CDR3 residues: CASSLGGTGRANGYTF. The CDR3 region has the DNA TGTGCCAGCAGCTTAGGGGGGACAGGACGAGCAAATGGCTACACCTTC.

The chain employs TRBV21-1 and TRBJ2-7; the table's TRBD2 call for D was not verified on the DNA. TRBV21-1 is noted as a pseudogene. This CDR3 is 16 amino acids long. The CDR3 region has the DNA TGTGCCAGCAGCAAAGCAGGGCGGGGGGAATTCTACGAGCAGTACTTC. Amino acids: CASSKAGRGEFYEQYF.

J is TRBJ1-1 and V is TRBV30; weak D call: TRBD1 (5 bases). Germline CDR1 and CDR2: GTSNPN and SVGIG (reference sequence). Trimming stripped 5 bases from V and 1 base from J, with 20 bases between. The CDR3 length is 16 residues. CDR3 nucleotide sequence: TGTGCCTGGGGGGGGAAAGGAGCTTCTGGGAACACTGAAGCTTTCTTT. Amino acid sequence: CAWGGKGASGNTEAFF. Complete variable domain (other parts from reference TRBV30 and TRBJ1-1): SQTIHQWPATLVQPVGSPLSLECTVEGTSNPNLYWYRQAAGRGLQLLFYSVGIGQISSEVPQNLSASRPQDRQFILSSKKLLLSDSGFYLCAWGGKGASGNTEAFFGQGTRLTVV.

The chain joins TRBV7-6 to TRBJ2-3; 7 bases are a match to TRBD1. Per the germline V gene, CDR1 is SGHVS and CDR2 is FNYEAQ. This CDR3 is built from 13 residues. V lost 7 bases, J lost 1 base, and 2 bases stayed unmatched. This CDR3 reads CASNRGRTDTQYF. The DNA of the CDR3 is TGTGCCAGCAACAGGGGCCGCACAGATACGCAGTATTTT.

V is TRBV6-5 and J is TRBJ2-1; 13 bases are a match to TRBD2. The germline V gene encodes CDR1 MNHEY and CDR2 SVGAGI. The V and J ends lost 5 bases and 7 bases, in that order; junction bases with no gene match: 5. The CDR3 contains 15 residues. The DNA of the CDR3 is TGTGCCAGCAGTAATGGACTAGCGGGGGTTAATGAGCAGTTCTTC. It is translated as CASSNGLAGVNEQFF.

The chain uses TRBV6-2 or TRBV6-3 and TRBJ2-2; D is ambiguous. V lost 7 bases, J lost 8 bases, and 17 bases lay in between. Germline CDR1 and CDR2: MNHEY and SVGEGT. The CDR3 length is 14 residues. CDR3 amino acids: CASTPDLGWGELFF. CDR3 bases: TGTGCCAGCACCCCCGACCTTGGATGGGGGGAGCTGTTTTTT.

By share of the sample, this clone is large. This chain joins TRBV28 and TRBJ1-1; 11 bases line up with TRBD1. This CDR3 has 15 residues. Germline V lookup: CDR1 MDHEN, CDR2 SYDVKM. Germline trimming cut 10 bases from V and 4 bases from J; bases unmatched to any gene: 11. The CDR3: CATKPGQGDSTEAFF. CDR3 nucleotides: TGTGCCACCAAACCGGGACAGGGGGACAGCACTGAAGCTTTCTTT.

The table lists this clone with a count of one. As DNA, the CDR3 is TGTGCCAGTAGCCCCGACAGGGGGCTGATCACTGAAGCTTTCTTT. Protein sequence: CASSPDRGLITEAFF. The rearrangement joins TRBV19 to TRBJ1-1; the match to TRBD1 covers 10 bases. J lost 4 bases, V lost 6 bases, and 8 bases had no gene match. Germline V lookup: CDR1 LNHDA, CDR2 SQIVND (reference sequence). The length of the CDR3 is 15 residues. The full variable domain, with the rest looked up from reference TRBV19 and TRBJ1-1, is DGGITQSPKYLFRKEGQNVTLSCEQNLNHDAMYWYRQDPGQGLRLIYYSQIVNDFQKGDIAEGYSVSREKKESFPLTVTSAQKNPTAFYLCASSPDRGLITEAFFGQGTRLTVV.

The chain carries TRBV6-2 or TRBV6-3 and TRBJ2-5, with TRBD1 matching 7 bases. Per the germline V gene, CDR1 is MNHEY and CDR2 is SVGEGT. With 6 bases clipped from V and 2 bases from J, the junction kept 9 bases outside the gene matches. The CDR3 runs 15 residues. In DNA, the CDR3 is TGTGCCAGCAGCCTTCAACCGGGACAGCAAGAGACCCAGTACTTC. Amino acid sequence: CASSLQPGQQETQYF.